This passage covers 31 T cell receptor beta chains from one sample sequenced in a study of Ad26.COV2.S vaccination and SARS-CoV-2 variants. Sequencing used immunoSEQ multiplex PCR; TCRdb keeps in-frame clones, though not all of them. The table records some 420,000 clones, approximately 90% of them present only once. Treatment: around 19 received Ad26.COV2.S at low or high dose, single or two shots; about 5 received placebo; per-sample allocation not given. Specimen acquisition occurred on day 63 following the initial vaccine or placebo injection. Material: peripheral blood, obtained in a trial of Ad26.COV2.S vaccine versus placebo. The origin of the receptors is a person between 18 and 59 years old who received the Ad26.COV2.S COVID-19 vaccine or a placebo.

The gene calls are TRBV6-5 and TRBJ2-2; perhaps D is TRBD1 or TRBD2 (5 bases each). Trimming took 8 bases from V and 0 from J, leaving 10 bases between them. CDR1 MNHEY and CDR2 SVGAGI come from the germline V gene. CDR3 length equals 14 residues. The CDR3 region is CASEGRANTGELFF. CDR3 nucleotides: TGTGCCAGCGAGGGCAGGGCGAACACCGGGGAGCTGTTTTTT.

J is TRBJ2-7 and V is TRBV11-2, with D unresolved. Germline-derived CDR1 and CDR2 are SGHAT and FQNNGV. The CDR3 has 12 residues. Between the trimmed V and J ends, which lost 3 bases and 9 bases, there was a span of 12 bases. CDR3 nucleotides: TGTGCCAGCAGCTTCGAACGATATGGGCAGTACTTC. Translated, it gives CASSFERYGQYF.

The rearrangement links TRBV15 to TRBJ2-1, with TRBD1 matching 8 bases. V shed 5 bases, J shed 4 bases, and the junction held 7 bases outside the gene matches. This CDR3 is built from 15 residues. The V gene's germline CDR1 is LNHNV and CDR2 YYDKDF (reference sequence). CDR3 sequence reads: CATSVDRGVYNEQFF. The CDR3 DNA reads TGTGCCACCAGCGTCGACAGGGGTGTATACAATGAGCAGTTCTTC.

The gene calls are TRBV5-5 and TRBJ2-7, with D hard to call. The germline CDR1 and CDR2 sequences are SGHKS and YYEKEE (reference sequence). V lost 1 base and J lost 1, with 6 bases in between. CDR3 length equals 13 residues. This CDR3 is CASSLTASYEQYF. The DNA of the CDR3 is TGTGCCAGCAGCTTGACAGCTTCCTACGAGCAGTACTTC. Full variable domain (rest looked up from reference TRBV5-5 and TRBJ2-7): DAGVTQSPTHLIKTRGQQVTLRCSPISGHKSVSWYQQVLGQGPQFIFQYYEKEERGRGNFPDRFSARQFPNYSSELNVNALLLGDSALYLCASSLTASYEQYFGPGTRLTVT.

The genes are TRBV19 and TRBJ2-1; 10 bases line up with TRBD2. V shed 6 bases and J 10 bases; nucleotides not matched to a gene: 3. Germline V lookup: CDR1 LNHDA, CDR2 SQIVND (reference sequence). The CDR3 has 12 residues. CDR3 amino acids: CASSLTSGEQFF. CDR3 DNA: TGTGCCAGTAGCCTGACTAGCGGGGAGCAGTTCTTC.

The chain has TRBV9 and TRBJ1-6; D may be TRBD1 (5 bases). V lost 0 bases and J 5 bases, leaving 9 bases between the germline ends. Germline V gives CDR1 SGDLS, CDR2 YYNGEE. This CDR3 is 15 amino acids long. The CDR3 region is CASSVDWGDNSPLHF. Here the CDR3 DNA reads TGTGCCAGCAGCGTAGACTGGGGGGATAATTCACCCCTCCACTTT.

This clone was detected only once. V gene TRBV4-3 combines with J gene TRBJ2-7; D is uncertain. Trimming cost V 4 bases and J 3 bases, with 22 bases left between them. This CDR3 is 17 amino acids long. The germline CDR1 and CDR2 sequences are LGHNA and YSLEER. The CDR3 nucleotides read TGCGCCAGCAGCCTTTACTTATCCACCGACTGGGGCTACGAGCAGTACTTC. Its protein is CASSLYLSTDWGYEQYF.

V usage is TRBV30 and J usage is TRBJ2-4; 11 nucleotides line up with TRBD1. The CDR3 has 19 residues. Germline CDR1 and CDR2: GTSNPN and SVGIG (reference sequence). Germline trimming cut 0 bases from V and 0 bases from J; bases unmatched to any gene: 10. The CDR3 is CAWSVMWDRGFVAKNIQYF. The CDR3 coding sequence is TGTGCCTGGAGTGTAATGTGGGACAGGGGGTTCGTAGCCAAAAACATTCAGTACTTC.

The rearrangement joins TRBV25-1 to TRBJ2-3, with D unclear. The CDR3 covers 17 residues. V was trimmed by 5 bases and J by 0 bases, leaving 18 bases between them. Germline CDR1 is MGHDK and CDR2 is SYGVNS. The CDR3 reads CASSIPTWGASTDTQYF. CDR3 DNA: TGTGCCAGCAGTATCCCAACGTGGGGTGCTAGCACAGATACGCAGTATTTT.

The count of this clone is one. This chain links TRBV4-1 with TRBJ2-1, with 8 positions matching TRBD2. Germline V gene lookup returns CDR1 MGHRA and CDR2 YSYEKL. V dropped 3 bases and J dropped 4; count of bases not matched to a gene: 8. This CDR3 has 16 residues. The CDR3 protein is CASSQGAGGRYNEQFF. CDR3 DNA sequence: TGCGCCAGCAGCCAGGGGGCGGGGGGAAGATACAATGAGCAGTTCTTC.

The chain joins TRBV6-5 to TRBJ1-1, with 7 bases matching TRBD1. The CDR3 extends over 15 amino acids. The germline gives CDR1 MNHEY, CDR2 SVGAGI. J lost 1 base, V lost 7 bases, and 9 bases had no gene match. CDR3 nucleotide sequence: TGTGCCAGCATCCCCGCCGGGACAGCGAACACTGAAGCTTTCTTT. As protein: CASIPAGTANTEAFF.

This clone has only one observation. The chain carries TRBV5-4 and TRBJ2-7, with TRBD2 as a possible D gene (6 bases). The germline CDR1 and CDR2 sequences are SGHNT and YYREEE (reference sequence). V dropped 0 bases and J dropped 0 bases, with 13 bases sitting between them. The CDR3 length is 16 residues. CDR3 in amino acids: CASSLGPSGASYEQYF. CDR3 DNA: TGTGCCAGCAGCTTGGGCCCATCGGGAGCCTCCTACGAGCAGTACTTC. The full variable domain, rest sourced from reference TRBV5-4 and TRBJ2-7, is ETGVTQSPTHLIKTRGQQVTLRCSSQSGHNTVSWYQQALGQGPQFIFQYYREEENGRGNFPPRFSGLQFPNYSSELNVNALELDDSALYLCASSLGPSGASYEQYFGPGTRLTVT.

This chain uses TRBV4-3 with TRBJ1-2, with 9 bases aligning to TRBD1. The CDR3 totals 15 residues. V lost 4 bases to trimming and J lost 7 bases; unmatched junction nucleotides: 10. Per germline, CDR1 LGHNA and CDR2 YSLEER. CDR3 coding DNA: TGCGCCAGCAGCCGAAACAGGGGGCGTGATGGTGGCTACACCTTC. Protein product: CASSRNRGRDGGYTF.

This clone was seen a single time. CDR3 sequence (DNA): TGCGCCAGCAGCCAAGATCCTACAGGGTGGGAGACCCAGTACTTC. It encodes CASSQDPTGWETQYF. V and J are TRBV4-3 and TRBJ2-5; tentative D call: TRBD1 (6 bases). CDR3 size: 15 residues. V lost 0 bases, J lost 5 bases, and 13 bases lay in between. The germline V gene has CDR1 LGHNA and CDR2 YSLEER.

Comments on this clone: Additional DNA sequences in this sample encode the identical CDR3. The chain couples TRBV5-1 to TRBJ1-3; the D is unclear. Germline CDR1 reads SGHRS; CDR2 reads YFSETQ. Trimming took off 0 bases at V and 4 bases at J, with 8 bases between the two ends. The CDR3 loop spans 14 amino acids. The CDR3 here is CASSLVGSGNTIYF. In DNA, the CDR3 is TGCGCCAGCAGCTTGGTAGGGTCAGGAAACACCATATATTTT.

This clone was detected only a few times. V and J are TRBV7-9 and TRBJ1-3, with D maybe TRBD1 (5 bases). The CDR3 has 13 residues. CDR1 is SEHNR and CDR2 is FQNEAQ in the germline V gene (reference sequence). V dropped 5 bases and J dropped 6 bases, with 11 bases sitting between them. The CDR3 DNA reads as TGTGCCAGCAGCGATAGGGGTGTAAACACCATATATTTT. It translates to CASSDRGVNTIYF.

V usage is TRBV18 and J usage is TRBJ2-3, with TRBD1 as a possible D gene (5 bases). The CDR3 spans 11 residues. With 1 base removed from V and 11 bases from J, the gap between germline ends came to 7 bases. Germline loops: CDR1 KGHSH, CDR2 LQKENI. The CDR3 sequence is CASSPLGVQYF. CDR3 coding DNA: TGTGCCAGCTCACCACTAGGGGTGCAGTATTTT.

Of note for this clone: Distinct nucleotide sequences in the sample also encode this CDR3. V is TRBV30 and J is TRBJ1-6; D remains unclear. The V and J ends lost 5 bases and 5 bases respectively, with 10 bases between them. The length of the CDR3 is 13 residues. Per germline, CDR1 GTSNPN and CDR2 SVGIG (reference sequence). The CDR3 spells CAWRRGNNSPLHF. The CDR3, as DNA: TGTGCCTGGCGTCGGGGAAATAATTCACCCCTCCACTTT.

V is TRBV12-3 or TRBV12-4 and J is TRBJ2-1; D remains unclear. The V and J ends lost 2 bases and 5 bases respectively, with 7 bases between them. The CDR3 consists of 13 residues. This chain's CDR3 is CASSLFRNNEQFF. In DNA form, the CDR3 reads TGTGCCAGCAGTTTATTCCGGAACAATGAGCAGTTCTTC.

The chain carries TRBV12-3 or TRBV12-4 and TRBJ1-2; D unresolved. This CDR3 is 13 amino acids long. Trimming took off 6 bases at V and 0 bases at J, with 8 bases between the two ends. The DNA for the CDR3 is TGTGCCAGCAGCCCCGCCACTAACTATGGCTACACCTTC. This gives the protein CASSPATNYGYTF.

The chain combines TRBV9 with TRBJ2-7; 9 nucleotides agree with TRBD2. J was trimmed by 2 bases and V by 3 bases; bases with no gene match: 6. Germline lookup yields CDR1 SGDLS and CDR2 YYNGEE. The CDR3 runs to 15 residues. The CDR3 here is CASSGGGEGAYEQYF. DNA of the CDR3: TGTGCCAGCAGCGGCGGGGGGGAGGGGGCCTACGAGCAGTACTTC.

This clone came up once. The chain carries TRBV29-1 and TRBJ2-7; D gene unclear. V lost 7 bases and J lost 4, with 11 bases in between. CDR1 is SQVTM, CDR2 ANQGSEA, per germline. The CDR3 sequence is 11 residues long. DNA for the CDR3: TGCAGCGCCGAAAGGGCATACGAGCAGTACTTC. This encodes CSAERAYEQYF.

V gene TRBV4-1 combines with J gene TRBJ2-2; D unclear. Trimming removed 6 bases from V and 4 bases from J, with 9 bases in between. CDR1 MGHRA and CDR2 YSYEKL come from the germline V gene. The length of the CDR3 is 13 residues. The CDR3 DNA reads TGCGCCAGCAGAAATCAAGGCACCGGGGAGCTGTTTTTT. It translates to CASRNQGTGELFF.

This clone was observed once. The chain carries TRBV7-9 and TRBJ2-3, with 8 bases aligning to TRBD2. V shed 3 bases, J shed 5 bases, and the junction held 7 bases outside the gene matches. Germline values: CDR1 SEHNR, CDR2 FQNEAQ (reference sequence). This CDR3 is built from 15 residues. The CDR3 bases are TGTGCCAGCAGCTTTAGTGGGACTAGTATAGATACGCAGTATTTT. Translated, it gives CASSFSGTSIDTQYF. The entire variable domain, with the rest obtained from reference TRBV7-9 and TRBJ2-3, is as follows: DTGVSQNPRHKITKRGQNVTFRCDPISEHNRLYWYRQTLGQGPEFLTYFQNEAQLEKSRLLSDRFSAERPKGSFSTLEIQRTEQGDSAMYLCASSFSGTSIDTQYFGPGTRLTVL.

This chain uses TRBV24-1 with TRBJ2-3; 9 bases line up with TRBD2. The CDR3 runs 15 residues. V was pared by 5 bases and J by 3 bases, with 5 bases of the junction left unmatched. Germline V gene sequence: CDR1 KGHDR, CDR2 SFDVKD. The CDR3 loop reads CATSGTSVKTDTQYF. In DNA, the CDR3 is TGTGCCACCAGTGGGACTAGCGTCAAGACAGATACGCAGTATTTT.

This chain links TRBV7-2 with TRBJ1-1; D gene unclear. The CDR3 sequence is 13 residues long. The germline CDR1 and CDR2 sequences are SGHTA and FQGNSA. Trimming took off 0 bases at V and 8 bases at J, with 10 bases between the two ends. CDR3 nucleotides: TGTGCCAGCAGCTTAGCCGGGGAACGCGAAGCTTTCTTT. The encoded protein is CASSLAGEREAFF. Together with reference TRBV7-2 and TRBJ1-1, the CDR3 gives the full variable domain: GAGVSQSPSNKVTEKGKDVELRCDPISGHTALYWYRQSLGQGLEFLIYFQGNSAPDKSGLPSDRFSAERTGGSVSTLTIQRTQQEDSAVYLCASSLAGEREAFFGQGTRLTVV.

This CDR3 reads CASSATSHYNSPLHF. CDR3 in DNA: TGTGCCAGCAGTGCAACCTCTCACTATAATTCACCCCTCCACTTT. This chain links TRBV6-4 with TRBJ1-6; D is ambiguous. Deletions cut 4 bases from V and 3 bases from J, with 10 bases between. Germline CDR1 reads MRHNA; CDR2 reads SNTAGT. The CDR3 loop spans 15 amino acids.

The chain uses TRBV5-6 and TRBJ2-7; D ambiguous. The V gene lost 1 base and the J gene lost 1 base, with 6 bases spanning the gap. The CDR3 extends over 13 amino acids. Germline lookup yields CDR1 SGHDT and CDR2 YYEEEE. The CDR3 loop is CASSLLSSYEQYF. CDR3 bases: TGTGCCAGCAGCTTGCTGTCGTCCTACGAGCAGTACTTC.

The V gene is TRBV30, the J gene TRBJ1-2; 7 nucleotides match TRBD1. J lost 1 base, V lost 3 bases, and 2 bases had no gene match. This CDR3 comprises 13 residues. CDR1 GTSNPN and CDR2 SVGIG come from the germline V gene (reference sequence). The CDR3: CAWRTGFNYGYTF. In DNA, the CDR3 is TGTGCCTGGAGGACAGGGTTTAACTATGGCTACACCTTC. Filled out from reference TRBV30 and TRBJ1-2, the complete variable domain reads SQTIHQWPATLVQPVGSPLSLECTVEGTSNPNLYWYRQAAGRGLQLLFYSVGIGQISSEVPQNLSASRPQDRQFILSSKKLLLSDSGFYLCAWRTGFNYGYTFGSGTRLTVV.

The rearrangement joins TRBV28 to TRBJ2-2; D uncertain. The germline gives CDR1 MDHEN, CDR2 SYDVKM. Trimming took off 3 bases at V and 6 bases at J, with 5 bases between the two ends. The CDR3 has 12 amino acids. For the CDR3, the DNA is TGTGCCAGCAGTTTTGCTGCCGGGGAGCTGTTTTTT. Amino acid sequence: CASSFAAGELFF.

The gene calls are TRBV7-8 and TRBJ2-1; TRBD1 matches at 7 bases. The length of the CDR3 is 16 residues. Germline CDR1 and CDR2: SGHVS and FQNEAQ. Trimming at V came to 0 bases and at J to 5 bases, leaving 7 bases not matched to a gene. The CDR3 DNA is TGTGCCAGCAGCTTAGCTTCCCGAGGGGGCAACAATGAGCAGTTCTTC. Amino acids: CASSLASRGGNNEQFF.